This T cell receptor beta chain was obtained from a study of T cells in Graves' hyperthyroidism and ophthalmopathy. Study results and caveats: Most thyroid-expanded clonotypes above 0.001 were also found in blood.

Germline V gives CDR1 SGHRS, CDR2 YFSETQ. Trimming took 2 bases from V and 3 from J, leaving 8 bases between them. The CDR3 has 13 amino acids. This clonotype turned up a few times. The antigen remains undetermined. Amplification yielded TCR beta CDR3 regions, with RNA transcripts as the source. Primed by the HTBI set, a first-round RT-PCR was run on the TCR CDR3. TCRdb processed the multiplex PCR reads anew with MiXCR; each CDR3 protein has one entry. The data hold 600,000 to 800,000 distinct CDR3 sequences, with over 35% observed a single time. The chain is built from TRBV5-1 and TRBJ1-1; D call uncertain. The TCR sequence derives from a woman aged 40 to 55 with Graves' hyperthyroidism. Sequenced sample: blood. This CDR3 is CASSFNSDTEAFF. For the CDR3, the DNA is TGCGCCAGCAGCTTCAACAGCGACACTGAAGCTTTCTTT.